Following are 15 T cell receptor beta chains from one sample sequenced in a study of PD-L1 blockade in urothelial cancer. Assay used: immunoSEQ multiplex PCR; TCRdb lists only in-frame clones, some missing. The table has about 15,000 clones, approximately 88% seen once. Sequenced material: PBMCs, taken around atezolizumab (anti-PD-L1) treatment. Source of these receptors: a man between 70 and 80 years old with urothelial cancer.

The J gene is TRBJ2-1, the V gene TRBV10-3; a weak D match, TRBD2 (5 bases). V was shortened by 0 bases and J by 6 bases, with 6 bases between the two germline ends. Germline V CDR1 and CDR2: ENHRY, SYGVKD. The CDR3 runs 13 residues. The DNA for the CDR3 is TGTGCCATCAGTGAGTCTGGAGGCAATGAGCAGTTCTTC. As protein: CAISESGGNEQFF.

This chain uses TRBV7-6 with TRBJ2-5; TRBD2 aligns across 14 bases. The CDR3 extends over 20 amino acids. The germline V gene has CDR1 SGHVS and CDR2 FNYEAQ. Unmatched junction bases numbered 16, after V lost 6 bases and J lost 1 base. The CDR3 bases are TGTGCCAGCAGAGAGAAATCCGGGGGACTAGCGGGGGACCTCCAAGAGACCCAGTACTTC. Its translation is CASREKSGGLAGDLQETQYF. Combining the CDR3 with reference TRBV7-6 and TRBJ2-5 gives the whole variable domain GAGVSQSPRYKVTKRGQDVALRCDPISGHVSLYWYRQALGQGPEFLTYFNYEAQQDKSGLPNDRFSAERPEGSISTLTIQRTEQRDSAMYRCASREKSGGLAGDLQETQYFGPGTRLLVL.

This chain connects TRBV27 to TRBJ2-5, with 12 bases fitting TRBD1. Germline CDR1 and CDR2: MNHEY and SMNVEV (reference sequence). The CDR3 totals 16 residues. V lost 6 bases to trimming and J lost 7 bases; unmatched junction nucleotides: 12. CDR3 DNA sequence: TGTGCCAGCAGCTCCCAGGGACAGGGGGCGACATTGACCCAGTACTTC. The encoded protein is CASSSQGQGATLTQYF.

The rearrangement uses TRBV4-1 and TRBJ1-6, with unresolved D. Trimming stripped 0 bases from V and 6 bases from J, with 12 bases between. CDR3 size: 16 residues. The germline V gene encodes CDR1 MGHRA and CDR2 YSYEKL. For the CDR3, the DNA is TGCGCCAGCAGCCAAGAAAATTGGGCGACTAATTCACCCCTCCACTTT. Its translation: CASSQENWATNSPLHF.

The CDR3, as DNA: TGTGCCTTGGGTGAGGGGCGGGAAGGCTACACCTTC. Amino acid sequence: CALGEGREGYTF. This sequence joins TRBV30 and TRBJ1-2, with D perhaps matching TRBD1 (5 bases). The germline V and J ends were trimmed by 7 bases and 8 bases, with 17 bases remaining between them. Germline values: CDR1 GTSNPN, CDR2 SVGIG (reference sequence). The CDR3 length is 12 residues.

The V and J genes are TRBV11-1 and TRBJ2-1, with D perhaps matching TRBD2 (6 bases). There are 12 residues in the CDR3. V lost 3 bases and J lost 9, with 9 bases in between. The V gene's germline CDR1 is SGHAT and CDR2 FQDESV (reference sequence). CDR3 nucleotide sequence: TGTGCCAGCAGCTTGACTAGTGGTGAGCAGTTCTTC. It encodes CASSLTSGEQFF.

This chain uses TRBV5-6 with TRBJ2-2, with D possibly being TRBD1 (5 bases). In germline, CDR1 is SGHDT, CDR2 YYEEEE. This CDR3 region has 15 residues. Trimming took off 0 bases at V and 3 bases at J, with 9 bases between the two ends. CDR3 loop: CASSLVGAYTGELFF. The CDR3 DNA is TGTGCCAGCAGCTTGGTAGGGGCGTACACCGGGGAGCTGTTTTTT.

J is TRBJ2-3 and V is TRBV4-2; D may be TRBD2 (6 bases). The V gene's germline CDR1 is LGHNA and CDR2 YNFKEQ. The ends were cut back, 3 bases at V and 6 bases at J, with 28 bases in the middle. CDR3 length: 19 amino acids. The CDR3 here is CASSHFLGGRSGVADTQYF. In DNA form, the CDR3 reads TGTGCCAGCAGCCATTTCCTTGGTGGTAGGTCGGGGGTTGCGGATACGCAGTATTTT.

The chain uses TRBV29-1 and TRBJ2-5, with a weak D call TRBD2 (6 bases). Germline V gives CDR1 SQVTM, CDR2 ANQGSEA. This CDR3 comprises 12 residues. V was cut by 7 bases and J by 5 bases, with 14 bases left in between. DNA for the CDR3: TGCAGCGACCGGGTTGCGGGGGAGACCCAGTACTTC. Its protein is CSDRVAGETQYF.

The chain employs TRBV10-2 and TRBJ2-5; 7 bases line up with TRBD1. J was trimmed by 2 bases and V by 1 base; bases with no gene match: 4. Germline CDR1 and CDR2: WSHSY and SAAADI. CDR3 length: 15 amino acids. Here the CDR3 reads CASSEYGTVQETQYF. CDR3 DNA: TGCGCCAGCAGTGAGTATGGGACAGTTCAAGAGACCCAGTACTTC.

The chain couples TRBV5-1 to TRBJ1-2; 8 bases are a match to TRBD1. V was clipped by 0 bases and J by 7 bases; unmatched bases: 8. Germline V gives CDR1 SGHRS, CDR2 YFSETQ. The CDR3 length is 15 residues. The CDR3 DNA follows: TGCGCCAGCAGCTTGGACATCGGACAGGGTGGTGGCTACACCTTC. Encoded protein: CASSLDIGQGGGYTF.

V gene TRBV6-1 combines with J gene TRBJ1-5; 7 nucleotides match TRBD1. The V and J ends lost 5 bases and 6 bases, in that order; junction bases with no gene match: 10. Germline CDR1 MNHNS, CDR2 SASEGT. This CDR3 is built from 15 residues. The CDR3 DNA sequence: TGTGCCAGCAGTCTCGACAGGGACCCCCTTCAGCCCCAGCATTTT. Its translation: CASSLDRDPLQPQHF.

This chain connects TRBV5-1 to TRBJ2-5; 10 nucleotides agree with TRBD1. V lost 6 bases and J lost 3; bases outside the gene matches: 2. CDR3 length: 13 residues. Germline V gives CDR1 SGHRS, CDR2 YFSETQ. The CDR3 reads CASKGTGEETQYF. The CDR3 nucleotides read TGCGCCAGCAAAGGGACAGGGGAAGAGACCCAGTACTTC.

DNA of the CDR3: TGTGCCACTTCTCCCGGACTAGCGAAAGAGGAGCAGTTCTTC. Its translation is CATSPGLAKEEQFF. This chain links TRBV10-3 with TRBJ2-1; TRBD2 matches 9 bases. V lost 10 bases to trimming and J lost 10 bases; unmatched junction nucleotides: 14. Germline V gene sequence: CDR1 ENHRY, CDR2 SYGVKD. This CDR3 region has 14 residues.

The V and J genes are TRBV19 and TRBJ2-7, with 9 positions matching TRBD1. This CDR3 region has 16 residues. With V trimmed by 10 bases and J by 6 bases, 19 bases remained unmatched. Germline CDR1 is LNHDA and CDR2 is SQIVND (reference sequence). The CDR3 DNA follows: TGTGCCACCTCGGACAGGGGAGTATTTGTATCGGGCGAGCAGTACTTC. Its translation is CATSDRGVFVSGEQYF.